The 30 T cell receptor beta chains reported below all come from one sample, sequenced in a study of human T cells and chemical hapten exposure. Time point defined: patch test 2, 6 weeks after DPC sensitization. Treatment denoted: therapeutic diphenylcyclopropenone sensitization with weekly scalp DPC. From the RACE reads, TCRdb called clonotypes with MiXCR, one entry per CDR3 protein. The sample contains some 99,000 distinct CDR3 sequences, 9.2% of which appear only once. The material was whole blood, obtained in connection with sensitization to the hapten diphenylcyclopropenone (DPC). The receptors here all came from a woman between 40 and 55 years old with alopecia areata. Some clones in this sample may be carry-over from other donors' samples.

The chain employs TRBV5-1 and TRBJ2-2, with D possibly TRBD1 on 5 matching bases. Between the trimmed V and J ends, which lost 2 bases and 3 bases, there was a span of 8 bases. The CDR3 has 14 amino acids. CDR1 and CDR2 from the germline V gene are SGHRS and YFSETQ. This chain's CDR3 is CASSFAGHTGELFF. The CDR3 bases are TGCGCCAGCAGCTTCGCAGGGCACACCGGGGAGCTGTTTTTT.

The sample holds many counts of this clonotype. The gene calls are TRBV4-1 and TRBJ2-3; D call uncertain. Germline V gives CDR1 MGHRA, CDR2 YSYEKL. The CDR3 contains 12 residues. V shed 5 bases and J shed 6 bases, with 9 bases lying between them. DNA of the CDR3: TGCGCCAGCAGCAGCCCATCTGATACGCAGTATTTT. Translation: CASSSPSDTQYF.

This clonotype came up a few times. The chain uses TRBV27 and TRBJ1-2, with 8 bases identical to TRBD1. Unmatched junction bases numbered 11, after V lost 5 bases and J lost 6 bases. The CDR3 runs 15 residues. CDR1 is MNHEY and CDR2 is SMNVEV in the germline V gene (reference sequence). CDR3 in DNA: TGTGCCAGCAGTCCTGGACAGGGAGGAGTGGATGGCTACACCTTC. Amino acids: CASSPGQGGVDGYTF.

This rearrangement joins TRBV12-3 or TRBV12-4 to TRBJ1-5; the D is unclear. The CDR3 loop spans 11 amino acids. Between the trimmed V and J ends, which lost 2 bases and 11 bases, there was a span of 7 bases. Here the CDR3 reads CASSLMGAQHF. Written as DNA, the CDR3 is TGTGCCAGCAGTTTAATGGGTGCCCAGCATTTT.

This clonotype was counted a few times. The V gene is TRBV20-1, the J gene TRBJ2-3; 10 bases agree with TRBD2. V was clipped by 5 bases and J by 3 bases; unmatched bases: 5. This CDR3 comprises 14 residues. Germline CDR1 DFQATT, CDR2 SNEGSKA (reference sequence). The CDR3: CSAPSGGATDTQYF. Here the CDR3 DNA reads TGCAGTGCTCCAAGCGGGGGGGCTACAGATACGCAGTATTTT.

This clonotype was counted at least ten times. The rearrangement joins TRBV29-1 to TRBJ1-1; tentative D call: TRBD1 (5 bases). Germline-derived CDR1 and CDR2 are SQVTM and ANQGSEA. Trimming took 6 bases from V and 1 from J, leaving 12 bases between them. There are 13 residues in the CDR3. The CDR3 DNA sequence: TGCAGCGTGGGGGACTCTTGGAACACTGAAGCTTTCTTT. This sequence encodes CSVGDSWNTEAFF.

This clonotype was counted only a few times. V usage is TRBV4-1 and J usage is TRBJ2-5; the D gene could be TRBD1 or TRBD2 (7 bases each). Germline V lookup: CDR1 MGHRA, CDR2 YSYEKL. Trimming removed 3 bases at V and 6 bases at J, with 20 bases between. This CDR3 region has 16 residues. The CDR3 DNA reads as TGCGCCAGCAGCCAGGTTGACAGGGAGGGACGAAAGACCCAGTACTTC. It codes for CASSQVDREGRKTQYF.

The chain uses TRBV4-1 and TRBJ1-2, with 9 bases identical to TRBD1. The trim removed 3 bases at V and 4 bases at J, leaving 9 bases unmatched. This CDR3 comprises 16 residues. Germline loops: CDR1 MGHRA, CDR2 YSYEKL. The chain's CDR3 is CASSQGGGQGVYGYTF. Here the CDR3 DNA reads TGCGCCAGCAGCCAGGGCGGGGGACAGGGAGTCTATGGCTACACCTTC.

This clonotype came up a few times. The chain has TRBV6-5 and TRBJ1-2; D is undetermined. The CDR3 runs 13 residues. Germline lookup yields CDR1 MNHEY and CDR2 SVGAGI. V was clipped by 5 bases and J by 8 bases, with 15 bases between them. The CDR3 bases are TGTGCCAGCAGTCAGAACCGGGCCCTCGGCTACACCTTC. It translates to CASSQNRALGYTF.

This clonotype was recorded at least ten times. The rearrangement uses TRBV27 and TRBJ1-5; D is undetermined. Trimming stripped 2 bases from V and 5 bases from J, with 7 bases between. This CDR3 is 13 amino acids long. The germline CDR1 and CDR2 sequences are MNHEY and SMNVEV (reference sequence). The chain's CDR3 is CASSLKEYQPQHF. Written as DNA, the CDR3 is TGTGCCAGCAGTTTAAAGGAATATCAGCCCCAGCATTTT.

This clonotype occurred many times. The rearrangement joins TRBV6-6 to TRBJ1-2; 8 bases map to TRBD1. The V and J ends lost 7 bases and 4 bases, in that order; junction bases with no gene match: 8. This CDR3 comprises 14 residues. Germline V gives CDR1 MNHNY, CDR2 SVGAGI (reference sequence). The CDR3 sequence is CASTLSQGAYGYTF. CDR3 DNA: TGTGCCAGCACTCTCAGCCAGGGGGCCTATGGCTACACCTTC.

The chain combines TRBV7-2 with TRBJ2-5; no firm D call. V was cut by 3 bases and J by 0 bases, with 8 bases left in between. The CDR3 spans 14 residues. CDR1 is SGHTA, CDR2 FQGNSA, per germline. CDR3 amino acids: CASSFVQYQETQYF. The CDR3 DNA reads as TGTGCCAGCAGCTTTGTTCAGTACCAAGAGACCCAGTACTTC.

This clonotype was counted between two and nine times. V and J are TRBV18 and TRBJ1-4; D is uncertain. Germline lookup yields CDR1 KGHSH and CDR2 LQKENI. The V gene lost 2 bases and the J gene lost 5 bases, with 12 bases spanning the gap. This CDR3 is built from 15 residues. CDR3 nucleotide sequence: TGTGCCAGCTCACCAATGCGGGAGCCCAATGAAAAACTGTTTTTT. Amino acids: CASSPMREPNEKLFF.

This clonotype was counted many times. CDR3 bases: TGTGCCATCACCACCGGGACAGGGACAAACAATGAGCAGTTCTTC. This codes for CAITTGTGTNNEQFF. This rearrangement joins TRBV10-3 to TRBJ2-1; 9 bases fit TRBD1. The germline gives CDR1 ENHRY, CDR2 SYGVKD. CDR3 size: 15 residues. The trim removed 7 bases at V and 5 bases at J, leaving 9 bases unmatched.

This clonotype turned up a few times. The V and J genes are TRBV28 and TRBJ2-3; D unclear. CDR3 length equals 14 residues. Deletions cut 7 bases from V and 2 bases from J, with 13 bases between. Germline V gene sequence: CDR1 MDHEN, CDR2 SYDVKM. The DNA for the CDR3 is TGTGCCAGCACGGCCGCCCAACTCACAGATACGCAGTATTTT. It is translated as CASTAAQLTDTQYF.

With respect to this clonotype: A single base separates this from a much larger clone, so it may be a read error. The chain joins TRBV7-2 to TRBJ2-7; D gene uncertain. The ends were cut back, 1 base at V and 2 bases at J, with 15 bases in the middle. CDR1 is SGHTA and CDR2 is FQGNSA in the germline V gene. This CDR3 is 16 amino acids long. Here the CDR3 DNA reads TGTGCCAGCAGCTTAGGGGCCCCTAGGAGACCCTACGAGCAGTACTTC. Its protein product is CASSLGAPRRPYEQYF.

The table lists this clonotype with a few counts. The chain couples TRBV18 to TRBJ2-5; no clear D gene. V dropped 2 bases and J dropped 4 bases, with 5 bases sitting between them. Germline loops: CDR1 KGHSH, CDR2 LQKENI. The CDR3 is 12 amino acids. CDR3 residues: CASSPSRETQYF. As DNA, the CDR3 is TGTGCCAGCTCACCAAGCAGAGAGACCCAGTACTTC.

This clonotype occurred many times. V and J are TRBV28 and TRBJ2-7, with unresolved D. Germline-derived CDR1 and CDR2 are MDHEN and SYDVKM. V shed 6 bases and J shed 5 bases, with 5 bases lying between them. This CDR3 is built from 10 residues. This CDR3 is CASRQNEQYF. The CDR3 nucleotides read TGTGCCAGCAGGCAGAACGAGCAGTACTTC.

This clonotype was recorded many times. The V and J genes are TRBV12-3 or TRBV12-4 and TRBJ1-2, with TRBD1 as a possible D gene (6 bases). Trimming removed 7 bases at V and 2 bases at J, with 20 bases between. CDR3 size: 16 residues. The CDR3 nucleotides read TGTGCCAGCATCCCCCTAGCGGGGGCTACCAACTATGGCTACACCTTC. Its translation is CASIPLAGATNYGYTF.

The table lists this clonotype with a few counts. J is TRBJ2-2 and V is TRBV7-8; TRBD1 might be the D (5 bases). The CDR3 is made up of 16 amino acids. From germline, CDR1 is SGHVS and CDR2 FQNEAQ. V was shortened by 1 base and J by 2 bases, with 11 bases between the two germline ends. The CDR3 region is CASSLVATVNTGELFF. Here the CDR3 DNA reads TGTGCCAGCAGCTTAGTCGCGACAGTCAACACCGGGGAGCTGTTTTTT.

The chain links TRBV6-2 or TRBV6-3 to TRBJ1-5, with 8 bases lining up with TRBD1. The CDR3 sequence is 15 residues long. Germline loops: CDR1 MNHEY, CDR2 SVGEGT. V was clipped by 5 bases and J by 4 bases; unmatched bases: 7. The CDR3 bases are TGTGCCAGCAGTCAACCACAGGGGGGGAATCAGCCCCAGCATTTT. Translation gives CASSQPQGGNQPQHF.

This clonotype was recorded at least ten times. The V and J genes are TRBV20-1 and TRBJ2-3; a possible D gene is TRBD2 (5 bases). The CDR3 is 14 amino acids. V shed 4 bases and J shed 0 bases, with 11 bases lying between them. The germline V gene has CDR1 DFQATT and CDR2 SNEGSKA (reference sequence). CDR3 amino acids: CSAITRASTDTQYF. CDR3 in DNA: TGCAGTGCTATCACGCGGGCAAGCACAGATACGCAGTATTTT.

This clonotype has ten or more counts. The V and J genes are TRBV9 and TRBJ2-3; D gene uncertain. The CDR3 totals 15 residues. Trimming took 0 bases from V and 0 from J, leaving 8 bases between them. Germline V gene lookup returns CDR1 SGDLS and CDR2 YYNGEE. The CDR3 protein is CASSVGHGSTDTQYF. CDR3 nucleotide sequence: TGTGCCAGCAGCGTAGGCCACGGTAGCACAGATACGCAGTATTTT.

In its sample, this clonotype was seen a few times. The V call is TRBV7-2, the J call TRBJ2-5, with TRBD2 as a possible D gene (7 bases). This CDR3 is 15 amino acids long. Germline V CDR1 and CDR2: SGHTA, FQGNSA. The V and J ends lost 1 base and 4 bases respectively, with 13 bases between them. CDR3 region: CASSLGDGGRETQYF. CDR3 DNA: TGTGCCAGCAGCTTAGGCGACGGGGGGCGAGAGACCCAGTACTTC.

This clonotype was observed at least ten times. The chain links TRBV6-5 to TRBJ2-7; D not certain. V shed 0 bases and J shed 3 bases, with 9 bases lying between them. Germline V gene lookup returns CDR1 MNHEY and CDR2 SVGAGI. This CDR3 contains 14 residues. The CDR3 DNA follows: TGTGCCAGCAGTTACTCAAGGAATGTCTACGAGCAGTACTTC. Its translation: CASSYSRNVYEQYF.

This chain links TRBV14 with TRBJ2-6, with D uncertain. This CDR3 is built from 13 residues. The germline CDR1 and CDR2 sequences are SGHDN and FVKESK. The V end lost 4 bases, the J end lost 7 bases, and 8 bases lay between the germline ends. CDR3 coding DNA: TGTGCCAGCAGCCTCCCAAGAGCCAACGTCCTGACTTTC. It specifies CASSLPRANVLTF. Variable domain in full (rest from reference TRBV14 and TRBJ2-6): EAGVTQFPSHSVIEKGQTVTLRCDPISGHDNLYWYRRVMGKEIKFLLHFVKESKQDESGMPNNRFLAERTGGTYSTLKVQPAELEDSGVYFCASSLPRANVLTFGAGSRLTVL.

This clonotype appeared once. This may be a read error: a much more frequent sequence differs by one nucleotide. The chain has TRBV20-1 and TRBJ2-7; D is ambiguous. The germline CDR1 and CDR2 sequences are DFQATT and SNEGSKA (reference sequence). V gave up 4 bases and J gave up 3 bases, with 10 bases separating them. This CDR3 spans 12 amino acids. CDR3 DNA: TGCAGTGCTAAAGTCACCTACTACGAGCAGTACTTC. It encodes CSAKVTYYEQYF.

This clonotype occurred many times. The rearrangement joins TRBV23-1 to TRBJ2-2; 7 nucleotides match TRBD2. TRBV23-1 is treated as an ORF (open reading frame) with a function not yet certain. Trimming removed 4 bases from V and 2 bases from J; junction bases left unmatched: 19. The CDR3 covers 20 residues. The CDR3 DNA follows: TGCGCCAGCAGTCCCCCCGAGGGAGGGGACGTAATCCTAAACACCGGGGAGCTGTTTTTT. As protein: CASSPPEGGDVILNTGELFF.

In its sample, this clonotype was seen a few times. The chain combines TRBV7-2 with TRBJ1-1; D not certain. The CDR3 covers 14 residues. Trimming removed 2 bases from V and 0 bases from J, with 7 bases in between. From germline, CDR1 is SGHTA and CDR2 FQGNSA. The CDR3 bases are TGTGCCAGCAGCTTAAGTCAGATGAACACTGAAGCTTTCTTT. Its protein product is CASSLSQMNTEAFF.

This clonotype was detected a few times. The chain recombines TRBV6-6 with TRBJ2-7; TRBD2 is a possible D gene (5 bases). The germline V gene has CDR1 MNHNY and CDR2 SVGAGI (reference sequence). V was shortened by 0 bases and J by 3 bases, with 15 bases between the two germline ends. CDR3 length equals 16 residues. The CDR3 DNA reads as TGTGCCAGCAGTTACTCGGGGAGTGGGATGGGCTACGAGCAGTACTTC. Its translation is CASSYSGSGMGYEQYF.